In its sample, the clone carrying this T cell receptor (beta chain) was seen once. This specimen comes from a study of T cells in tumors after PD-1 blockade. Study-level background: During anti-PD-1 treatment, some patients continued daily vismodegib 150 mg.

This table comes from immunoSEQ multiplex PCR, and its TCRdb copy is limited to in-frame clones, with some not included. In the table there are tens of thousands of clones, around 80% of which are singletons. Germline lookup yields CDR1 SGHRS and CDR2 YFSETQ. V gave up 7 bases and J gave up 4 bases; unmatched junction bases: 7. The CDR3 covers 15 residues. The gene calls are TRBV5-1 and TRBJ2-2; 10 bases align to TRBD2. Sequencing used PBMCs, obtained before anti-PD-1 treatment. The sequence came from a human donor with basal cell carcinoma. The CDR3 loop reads CASGLSGGSTGELFF. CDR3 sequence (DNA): TGCGCCAGCGGGCTTAGCGGGGGGAGCACCGGGGAGCTGTTTTTT.